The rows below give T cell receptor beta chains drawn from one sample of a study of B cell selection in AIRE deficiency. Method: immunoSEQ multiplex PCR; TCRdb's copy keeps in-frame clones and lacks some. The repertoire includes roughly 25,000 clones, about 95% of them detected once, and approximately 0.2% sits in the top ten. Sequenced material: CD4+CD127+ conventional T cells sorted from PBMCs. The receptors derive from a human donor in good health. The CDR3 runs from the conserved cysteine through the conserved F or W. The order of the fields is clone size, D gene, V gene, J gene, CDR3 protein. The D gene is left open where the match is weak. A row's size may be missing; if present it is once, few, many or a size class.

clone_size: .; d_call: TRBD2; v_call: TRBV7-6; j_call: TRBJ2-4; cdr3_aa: CASSLGTSGRRGNIQYF
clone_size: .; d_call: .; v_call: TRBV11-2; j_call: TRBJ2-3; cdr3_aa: CASSLNTRRADTQYF
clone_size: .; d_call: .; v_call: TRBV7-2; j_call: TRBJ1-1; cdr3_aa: CASSLGSNTEAFF
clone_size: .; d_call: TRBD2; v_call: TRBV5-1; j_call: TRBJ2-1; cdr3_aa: CASSLRLADEQFF
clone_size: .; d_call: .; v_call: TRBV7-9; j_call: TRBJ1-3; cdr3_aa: CASSSSGAGNTIYF
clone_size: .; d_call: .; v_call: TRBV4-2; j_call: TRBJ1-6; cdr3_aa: CASSQDRHPGNSPLHF
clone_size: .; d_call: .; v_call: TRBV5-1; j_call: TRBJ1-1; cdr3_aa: CASSIGTSGNTEAFF
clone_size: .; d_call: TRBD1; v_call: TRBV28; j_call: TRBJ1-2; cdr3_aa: CASSQDRGYGYTF
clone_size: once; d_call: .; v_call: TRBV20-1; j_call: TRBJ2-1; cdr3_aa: CSSGGSNEQFF
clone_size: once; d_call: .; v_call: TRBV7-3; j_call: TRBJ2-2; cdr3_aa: CASSSDRNTGELFF
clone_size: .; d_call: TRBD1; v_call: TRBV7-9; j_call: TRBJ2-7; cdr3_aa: CASSLAGTGVEYF
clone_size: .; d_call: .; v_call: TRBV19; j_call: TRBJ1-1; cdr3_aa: CASSAQLLNTEAFF
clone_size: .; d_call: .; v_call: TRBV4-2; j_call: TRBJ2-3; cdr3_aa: CASSGAGGDTQYF
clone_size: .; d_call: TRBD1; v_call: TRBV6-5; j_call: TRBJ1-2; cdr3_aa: CASSDRDLYGYTF
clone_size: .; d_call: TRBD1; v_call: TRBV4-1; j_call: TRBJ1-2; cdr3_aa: CASSPPTGGYGYTF
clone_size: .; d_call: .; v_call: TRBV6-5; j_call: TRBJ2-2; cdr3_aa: CASKQRSNTGELFF
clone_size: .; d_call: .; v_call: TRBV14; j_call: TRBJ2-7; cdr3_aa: CASSQVDPSDEQYF
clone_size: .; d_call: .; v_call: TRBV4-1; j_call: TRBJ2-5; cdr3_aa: CASSQGGLQETQYF
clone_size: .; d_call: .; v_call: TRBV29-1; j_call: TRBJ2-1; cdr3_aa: CSVGSRSYNEQFF
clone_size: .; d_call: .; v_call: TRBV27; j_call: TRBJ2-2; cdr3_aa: CATSRLALDTGELFF